Presented here are 17 T cell receptor beta chains from one specimen sequenced in a study of shared clonotypes between healthy human individuals. Measured with immunoSEQ multiplex PCR; TCRdb has only the in-frame clones, and not every one. The data show 2 million to 2.5 million clones, around 95% seen once. Sequenced material: naive CD4+ T cells sorted from blood. Subset given: CD45RA+ positively selected. Every receptor here comes from a man between 18 and 35 years old in good health.

Turning to this clone: Other DNA sequences in the same sample also yield this CDR3. The chain is built from TRBV29-1 and TRBJ2-5, with D hard to call. V lost 3 bases and J lost 5, with 4 bases in between. CDR3 size: 10 residues. Germline CDR1 is SQVTM and CDR2 is ANQGSEA. The CDR3 nucleotides are TGCAGCGTTGAGGAGGAGACCCAGTACTTC. Protein: CSVEEETQYF.

The chain couples TRBV30 to TRBJ2-1, with TRBD2 as a possible D gene (6 bases). Germline loops: CDR1 GTSNPN, CDR2 SVGIG (reference sequence). V was shortened by 3 bases and J by 8 bases, with 23 bases between the two germline ends. The CDR3 extends over 16 amino acids. CDR3 amino acids: CAWRSTETRAIDEQFF. The DNA for the CDR3 is TGTGCCTGGAGAAGTACTGAGACTAGAGCCATTGATGAGCAGTTCTTC.

V usage is TRBV6-5 and J usage is TRBJ1-4; D perhaps matches TRBD1 (6 bases). This CDR3 is built from 14 residues. The germline gives CDR1 MNHEY, CDR2 SVGAGI. Trimming removed 7 bases at V and 2 bases at J, with 11 bases between. In nucleotides, the CDR3 is TGTGCCAGCAAAGAGGGGGTGACTAATGAAAAACTGTTTTTT. Translated: CASKEGVTNEKLFF.

The chain carries TRBV30 and TRBJ1-5; tentative D call: TRBD1 (5 bases). V was trimmed by 1 base and J by 5 bases, leaving 15 bases between them. This CDR3 has 15 residues. Germline V gives CDR1 GTSNPN, CDR2 SVGIG (reference sequence). DNA for the CDR3: TGTGCCTGGAGTGAGTCCGGGACGCAGCATCAGCCCCAGCATTTT. Translation gives CAWSESGTQHQPQHF.

The V and J genes are TRBV29-1 and TRBJ2-1; TRBD2 matches 12 bases. CDR3 size: 15 residues. V gave up 4 bases and J gave up 9 bases; unmatched junction bases: 10. Per the germline V gene, CDR1 is SQVTM and CDR2 is ANQGSEA. DNA of the CDR3: TGCAGCGTTGGGCATCGACTAGCGGGAGCACTTGAGCAGTTCTTC. Residues: CSVGHRLAGALEQFF.

V is TRBV7-2 and J is TRBJ2-3, with TRBD2 identical over 10 bases. Germline V gene lookup returns CDR1 SGHTA and CDR2 FQGNSA. V shed 2 bases and J 4 bases; nucleotides not matched to a gene: 9. CDR3 length: 17 amino acids. The CDR3 DNA reads as TGTGCCAGCAGCTTAAGGCCTAGCGGGAGTTGGGCAGATACGCAGTATTTT. Translating gives CASSLRPSGSWADTQYF.

V is TRBV5-1 and J is TRBJ2-4; a possible D gene is TRBD1 (5 bases). The CDR3 has 18 amino acids. In germline, CDR1 is SGHRS, CDR2 YFSETQ. Trimming cost V 2 bases and J 3 bases, with 21 bases left between them. The CDR3 DNA sequence: TGCGCCAGCAGCTTAGTAAGGGGCGAGGTAGGGGTCAAAAACATTCAGTACTTC. As protein: CASSLVRGEVGVKNIQYF.

This chain joins TRBV6-1 and TRBJ2-1; no clear D. There are 16 residues in the CDR3. Trimming removed 2 bases from V and 2 bases from J, with 13 bases in between. Germline loops: CDR1 MNHNS, CDR2 SASEGT. CDR3 loop: CASSENRVGPYNEQFF. In DNA, the CDR3 is TGTGCCAGCAGTGAAAATCGGGTCGGCCCCTACAATGAGCAGTTCTTC.

This clone appeared once. Since a much larger clone is just one base distant, this may be a read error. Other DNA variants within this sample encode the same CDR3. V and J are TRBV7-9 and TRBJ2-7; D gene unclear. V lost 5 bases and J lost 1, with 3 bases in between. CDR3 size: 11 residues. Germline CDR1 and CDR2: SEHNR and FQNEAQ (reference sequence). CDR3: CASSPSYEQYF. CDR3 bases: TGTGCCAGCAGCCCGTCCTACGAGCAGTACTTC.

The chain couples TRBV28 to TRBJ1-6; possible D gene TRBD1, 6 bases. V lost 10 bases to trimming and J lost 7 bases, with 14 bases between them. This CDR3 is 13 amino acids long. Germline lookup yields CDR1 MDHEN and CDR2 SYDVKM. The DNA of the CDR3 is TGTGCCACTCAGGGGAGTAGGAATTCACCCCTCCACTTT. Translated: CATQGSRNSPLHF.

The V call is TRBV18, the J call TRBJ2-3; TRBD1 matches at 12 bases. V lost 3 bases to trimming and J lost 9 bases; unmatched junction nucleotides: 10. Looked up from germline, CDR1 is KGHSH and CDR2 is LQKENI. The CDR3 sequence is 16 residues long. The CDR3 here is CASSPSPGQGAVTQYF. CDR3 bases: TGTGCCAGCTCACCCTCACCGGGACAGGGGGCGGTCACGCAGTATTTT.

V gene TRBV9 combines with J gene TRBJ1-2; TRBD1 aligns across 7 bases. Trimming removed 3 bases from V and 3 bases from J; junction bases left unmatched: 14. This CDR3 has 17 residues. Germline lookup yields CDR1 SGDLS and CDR2 YYNGEE. The CDR3 here is CASSEPQLGQTDYGYTF. DNA for the CDR3: TGTGCCAGCAGCGAGCCCCAATTGGGACAGACCGACTATGGCTACACCTTC. Full variable domain (outside the CDR3, taken from reference TRBV9 and TRBJ1-2): DSGVTQTPKHLITATGQRVTLRCSPRSGDLSVYWYQQSLDQGLQFLIQYYNGEERAKGNILERFSAQQFPDLHSELNLSSLELGDSALYFCASSEPQLGQTDYGYTFGSGTRLTVV.

For this clone: The same CDR3 is also encoded by other DNA sequences in this sample. This sequence joins TRBV15 and TRBJ2-5; a weak D match, TRBD2 (6 bases). The length of the CDR3 is 14 residues. Per the germline V gene, CDR1 is LNHNV and CDR2 is YYDKDF (reference sequence). The germline V and J ends were trimmed by 0 bases and 2 bases, with 7 bases remaining between them. The CDR3 sequence: CATSREGTQETQYF. The CDR3 DNA follows: TGTGCCACCAGCAGAGAAGGGACTCAAGAGACCCAGTACTTC.

This clone was observed once. The J gene is TRBJ2-1, the V gene TRBV5-1, with 8 positions matching TRBD1. CDR1 is SGHRS and CDR2 is YFSETQ in the germline V gene. CDR3 length equals 13 residues. The V gene end was trimmed by 7 bases and the J gene end by 0 bases; junction bases not matched to a gene: 0. CDR3 sequence reads: CASGQGSYNEQFF. CDR3 sequence (DNA): TGCGCCAGCGGACAGGGCTCCTACAATGAGCAGTTCTTC. The whole variable domain, filled in from reference TRBV5-1 and TRBJ2-1, reads KAGVTQTPRYLIKTRGQQVTLSCSPISGHRSVSWYQQTPGQGLQFLFEYFSETQRNKGNFPGRFSGRQFSNSRSEMNVSTLELGDSALYLCASGQGSYNEQFFGPGTRLTVL.

V gene TRBV4-1 combines with J gene TRBJ2-1; the match to TRBD2 covers 8 bases. In germline, CDR1 is MGHRA, CDR2 YSYEKL. The trim removed 1 base at V and 12 bases at J, leaving 14 bases unmatched. This CDR3 is 16 amino acids long. The DNA for the CDR3 is TGCGCCAGCAGCCAAGGGGGGCTAGCGGGTAAACTTGGGCAGTTCTTC. Amino acids: CASSQGGLAGKLGQFF.

The chain couples TRBV27 to TRBJ2-2, with D possibly called TRBD1 or TRBD2 (6 bases each). Germline V lookup: CDR1 MNHEY, CDR2 SMNVEV (reference sequence). The V end lost 7 bases, the J end lost 1 base, and 16 bases lay between the germline ends. The length of the CDR3 is 16 residues. The CDR3 is CASTVSGDKNTGELFF. The CDR3 DNA follows: TGTGCCAGCACCGTCTCGGGGGACAAGAACACCGGGGAGCTGTTTTTT.

This clone was seen a single time. The chain is built from TRBV10-1 and TRBJ2-1; 9 nucleotides match TRBD1. This CDR3 region has 12 residues. Trimming cost V 4 bases and J 9 bases; bases outside gene matches: 1. In germline, CDR1 is WNHNN, CDR2 SYGVQD (reference sequence). CDR3 region: CASSGDRVEQFF. CDR3 sequence (DNA): TGCGCCAGCAGTGGGGACAGGGTTGAGCAGTTCTTC.